A selection of T cell receptor beta chains follows, all from one sample in a study of blood T cell repertoires in COVID-19. The assay was immunoSEQ multiplex PCR, and TCRdb's table has in-frame clones only and misses some. Here the sample spans roughly 240,000 clones, around nine tenths being singletons. Sequencing was carried out using peripheral blood. Receptors originate from a woman between 55 and 75 years old who had recovered from COVID-19. CDR3s include the opening cysteine and the closing phenylalanine or tryptophan. The D gene is left open where the match is weak. For some rows the clone size is stated as once, few or many, or as a class when expanded; others skip it.

14 TRBJ1-1 NA TRBV4-2 NA CASSPPDRDTEAFF TGTGCCAGCAGCCCCCCGGACAGAGACACTGAAGCTTTCTTT
15 TRBJ2-7 once TRBV6-6 TRBD2 CASSLSSGGAYEQYF TGTGCCAGCAGTTTATCTAGCGGGGGGGCCTACGAGCAGTACTTC
13 TRBJ1-2 NA TRBV7-3 TRBD1 CASSSSTGDGYTF TGTGCCAGCAGCTCCTCGACAGGGGATGGCTACACCTTC
16 TRBJ2-1 NA TRBV4-2 TRBD2 CASSQSQAGQNNEQFF TGTGCCAGCAGCCAAAGCCAAGCGGGGCAGAACAATGAGCAGTTCTTC
13 TRBJ2-7 NA TRBV2 TRBD1 CASNYAPRDRGNF TGTGCCAGCAATTATGCCCCCCGGGACAGGGGGAACTTC
16 TRBJ2-2 NA TRBV7-9 TRBD2 CASSSVAGGRSGELFF TGTGCCAGCAGCTCAGTGGCGGGGGGCCGTTCCGGGGAGCTGTTTTTT
14 TRBJ2-3 once TRBV7-2 NA CASSSGVSTDTQYF TGTGCCAGCAGCTCGGGGGTTAGCACAGATACGCAGTATTTT
13 TRBJ1-6 NA TRBV16 NA CASKRAYNSPLHF TGTGCCAGCAAGCGGGCCTATAATTCACCCCTCCACTTT
19 TRBJ2-6 NA TRBV7-3 TRBD1 CASSLTGTGLSTGANVLTF TGTGCCAGCAGCTTAACCGGGACAGGGCTGAGTACGGGGGCCAACGTCCTGACTTTC
13 TRBJ1-1 NA TRBV3-1/TRBV3-2 NA CASSQAGNTEAFF TGTGCCAGCAGCCAAGCGGGTAACACTGAAGCTTTCTTT
14 TRBJ2-3 NA TRBV4-2 NA CASSLTPSLDTQYF TGTGCCAGCAGCCTCACTCCTTCGTTAGATACGCAGTATTTT
14 TRBJ2-5 NA TRBV7-9 TRBD2 CASSPGTSVETQYF TGTGCCAGCAGCCCTGGGACTAGCGTGGAGACCCAGTACTTC
13 TRBJ1-2 NA TRBV19 NA CASSSGQNYGYTF TGTGCCAGTAGTTCTGGACAGAACTATGGCTACACCTTC
13 TRBJ1-2 NA TRBV19 NA CASNQGNYYGYTF TGTGCCAGTAATCAGGGGAATTACTATGGCTACACCTTC
14 TRBJ2-2 NA TRBV7-7 NA CASSLARGSGELFF TGTGCTAGCAGCTTAGCTCGAGGGTCCGGGGAGCTGTTTTTT
16 TRBJ1-6 NA TRBV5-1 TRBD1 CASSQGQGTYNSPLHF TGCGCCAGCAGCCAGGGACAGGGGACCTATAATTCACCCCTCCACTTT
14 TRBJ2-5 NA TRBV6-5 NA CASSITLGEETQYF TGTGCCAGCAGTATAACATTGGGAGAGGAGACCCAGTACTTC
15 TRBJ2-1 NA TRBV10-3 TRBD2 CAINRGSGGDYEQFF TGTGCCATCAATAGGGGGAGCGGGGGGGATTATGAGCAGTTCTTC
17 TRBJ2-5 NA TRBV5-6 NA CASSLVTAWDNQETQYF TGTGCCAGCAGCTTGGTGACTGCGTGGGACAATCAAGAGACCCAGTACTTC
15 TRBJ1-4 NA TRBV19 TRBD1 CASSIMDRVNEKLFF TGTGCCAGTAGTATAATGGACAGGGTTAATGAAAAACTGTTTTTT
14 TRBJ1-6 NA TRBV27 NA CASSLQGYNSPLHF TGTGCCAGCAGTTTACAGGGTTATAATTCACCCCTCCACTTT
17 TRBJ1-1 NA TRBV4-3 NA CASSQNLESGSNTEAFF TGCGCCAGCAGCCAAAATTTGGAGAGCGGCTCGAACACTGAAGCTTTCTTT
15 TRBJ1-1 NA TRBV5-1 NA CASSFLREGNTEAFF TGCGCCAGCAGCTTTCTCAGGGAGGGGAACACTGAAGCTTTCTTT
10 TRBJ2-7 NA TRBV2 NA CASTTTEMYF TGTGCCAGCACCACAACAGAAATGTACTTC
18 TRBJ1-5 NA TRBV19 TRBD1 CASSPSRTGGSANQPQHF TGTGCCAGTAGTCCCTCCCGGACAGGGGGGAGCGCCAATCAGCCCCAGCATTTT
14 TRBJ1-1 NA TRBV7-8 NA CASSLAGDNTEAFF TGTGCCAGCAGCCTCGCGGGGGACAACACTGAAGCTTTCTTT
16 TRBJ1-6 NA TRBV2 NA CASSVTGAAQNSPLHF TGTGCCAGCAGTGTAACGGGAGCCGCGCAAAATTCACCCCTCCACTTT